Detailed here is one T cell receptor beta chain. What it recognizes is unknown. The data were taken from a study of CD8 T cells in ankylosing spondylitis. Study conclusions and caveats: A TCR beta motif made of eight highly homologous variants seemed typical of ankylosing spondylitis blood. Disease-associated clones were reportedly significantly overrepresented in matched ankylosing spondylitis synovial fluid.

TCRdb re-called the 5' RACE reads through MiXCR, storing one row per CDR3 protein. The table includes over 200,000 distinct CDR3 sequences, around 19% detected once. Per the germline V gene, CDR1 is MNHEY and CDR2 is SMNVEV (reference sequence). CDR3 length: 15 residues. Trimming cost V 5 bases and J 4 bases; bases outside gene matches: 10. Specimen: blood, either unsorted or a sorted T cell fraction (not recorded which). This sequence was found in a male donor with ankylosing spondylitis. This chain connects TRBV27 to TRBJ2-7; 8 bases are a match to TRBD1. The CDR3 spells CASSAGAGGTYEQYF. The DNA of the CDR3 is TGTGCCAGCAGTGCTGGGGCAGGGGGCACGTACGAGCAGTACTTC.